Detailed here is one TCR beta chain. Its recognized antigen is unknown. The input lacks base qualities; no much larger clone sits a single base away. Peripheral blood CD8+ and CD4+ T cells from healthy donors, Susac syndrome patients and multiple sclerosis patients were profiled by high-throughput TCR beta sequencing. Treatment-naive patients with stable or active relapsing-remitting disease fulfilling revised McDonald criteria were used as multiple sclerosis controls. Bulk CD8+ and CD4+ T cells were purified magnetically by negative isolation, whereas CD8+ TEMRA cells were enriched by FACS. Blood was collected in EDTA tubes and processed within 24 hours, with PBMCs isolated through density gradient centrifugation. PBMCs intended for TCR sequencing were cryopreserved in liquid nitrogen and thawed later in a water bath at 37 degrees C. The sorted or isolated CD4+, CD8+ and CD8+ TEMRA cells had a purity of 90% or higher.

The data are from a study of CD8 T cells in Susac syndrome (dated by TCRdb to the late 2010s). Notes on the research overall: The study used repertoire sequencing to test whether antigen drove CD8+ T cell activation and differentiation in Susac syndrome. The clonality of the CD8+ T cell repertoire was compared across about a dozen healthy donors, some 14 Susac syndrome patients and fewer than 16 multiple sclerosis patients.

On the study overall, not on this receptor specifically: The number of individuals in the TCR sequencing and HLA analysis was acknowledged as relatively small.

Taken from cysteine to phenylalanine, the CDR3 has 13 residues. Just CDR3 DNA is preserved here, 39 bases in frame from base 1. Trimming takes 6 bases from V and 2 bases from J, and the germline ends sit 9 bases apart. The germline V gene (reference sequence) gives CDR1 as MNHEY and CDR2 as SMNVEV. RNA was extracted with the RNeasy kit and about 0.45 to 1 ug was reverse transcribed using random hexamers. The immunoSEQ multiplex PCR assay, which covers 54 Vbeta and 13 Jbeta segments, was used to amplify TCR beta CDR3 regions. Bias from PCR amplification was corrected by using a synthetic template baseline for primer optimization and for computational correction. Per the authors' processing: Only productive sequences were kept, with reads annotated to V, D and J genes according to IMGT and analyzed in immunoSEQ Analyzer. Clonality was calculated as one minus the Shannon entropy normalized by log2 of the number of productive unique sequences. For each patient and control, public and private clones were evaluated within the 100 most prevalent clones. Susac-specific clones were defined as absent from healthy and MS cohorts, 1052 published viral clones and other ImmuneACCESS disease sequences. Starting from the raw public reads, TCRdb applied fastp trimming at Q25, assembled clones with MiXCR and retained in-frame beta chains. Records with the same CDR3 protein are collapsed into one entry carrying the most frequent genes and DNA. In this record, the V and J calls reflect TCRdb's handling and not the investigators' own analysis. The sample yields over 350,000 distinct CDR3 sequences; approximately 85% were counted once. 0.09% to 0.15% of the sample goes to the ten largest clones.

The sequence was obtained from a human donor with multiple sclerosis. The rearranged segments are TRBV27 and TRBJ2-3, with an unclear D gene assignment. The sample comprised CD8+ T cells from PBMCs. The CDR3 region has the sequence CASRPHLTDTQYF. The sequenced DNA: TGTGCCAGCAGACCGCACCTCACAGATACGCAGTATTTT.